This TCR beta chain was obtained from a study of blood T cell repertoires in COVID-19. Method: immunoSEQ multiplex PCR; TCRdb's copy keeps in-frame clones and lacks some. The sample lists around 15,000 clones, under 80% occurring once. Germline V gene sequence: CDR1 SGHRS, CDR2 YFSETQ. The CDR3 length is 17 residues. Losses at the gene ends were 0 bases for V and 1 base for J; bases not matched to a gene: 5. Specimen: peripheral blood. The sequence was obtained from a man between 65 and 79 years old with active or convalescent COVID-19. The genes are TRBV5-1 and TRBJ2-5, with 11 bases matching TRBD2. As DNA, the CDR3 is TGCGCCAGCAGCTTGGTAGCTACTAGCGGGGGCCAAGAGACCCAGTACTTC. As protein: CASSLVATSGGQETQYF. Full variable domain (outside the CDR3, taken from reference TRBV5-1 and TRBJ2-5): KAGVTQTPRYLIKTRGQQVTLSCSPISGHRSVSWYQQTPGQGLQFLFEYFSETQRNKGNFPGRFSGRQFSNSRSEMNVSTLELGDSALYLCASSLVATSGGQETQYFGPGTRLLVL.